The next 12 T cell receptor beta chains were all read from a single sample in a study of blood T cell repertoires in COVID-19. Only in-frame clones appear in the TCRdb table, and some are missing; sequencing was by immunoSEQ multiplex PCR. In the table there are some 150,000 clones, 81% of which are singletons. Specimen: peripheral blood. These receptors originate from a woman aged 55-69 years with active or convalescent COVID-19.

The CDR3 is CASSSTDRGLNTEAFF. CDR3 coding DNA: TGCGCCAGCAGCTCTACTGACAGGGGGCTGAACACTGAAGCTTTCTTT. The V and J genes are TRBV5-1 and TRBJ1-1; 10 bases are a match to TRBD1. Trimming cost V 3 bases and J 0 bases; bases outside gene matches: 5. Germline CDR1 SGHRS, CDR2 YFSETQ. The CDR3 loop spans 16 amino acids.

The chain has TRBV4-1 and TRBJ1-5; 10 bases are shared with TRBD1. Germline V gene data show CDR1 as MGHRA and CDR2 as YSYEKL. CDR3 length equals 15 residues. With V trimmed by 2 bases and J by 5 bases, 3 bases remained unmatched. As DNA, the CDR3 is TGCGCCAGCAGCCAACCGGGACAGGGGTATCAGCCCCAGCATTTT. Its protein is CASSQPGQGYQPQHF.

The rearrangement joins TRBV27 to TRBJ1-5; tentatively, D is TRBD1 (6 bases). The germline V gene encodes CDR1 MNHEY and CDR2 SMNVEV (reference sequence). V was cut by 5 bases and J by 3 bases, with 11 bases left in between. The CDR3 length is 14 residues. The CDR3 here is CASSATGANQPQHF. As DNA, the CDR3 is TGTGCCAGCAGTGCGACAGGCGCCAATCAGCCCCAGCATTTT.

The V call is TRBV4-2, the J call TRBJ2-2, with 9 bases matching TRBD1. With V trimmed by 0 bases and J by 7 bases, 18 bases remained unmatched. Germline CDR1 reads LGHNA; CDR2 reads YNFKEQ. The CDR3 is 20 residues long. The CDR3 here is CASSQESLSRGQGQGGELFF. The CDR3 DNA is TGTGCCAGCAGCCAAGAGTCATTGTCCAGGGGACAGGGTCAGGGCGGGGAGCTGTTTTTT.

This clone was seen more than once but under ten times. V and J are TRBV7-3 and TRBJ1-6; the D is unclear. V shed 0 bases and J shed 4 bases, with 4 bases lying between them. The CDR3 loop spans 14 amino acids. Germline CDR1 and CDR2: SGHTA and FQGTGA. The CDR3 sequence is CASSLTSYNSPLHF. In DNA, the CDR3 is TGTGCCAGCAGCTTAACCTCGTATAATTCACCCCTCCACTTT.

The gene calls are TRBV4-1 and TRBJ2-1; 8 nucleotides line up with TRBD2. Germline V gene lookup returns CDR1 MGHRA and CDR2 YSYEKL. J gave up 8 bases and V 3 bases, and 9 bases lay outside the gene matches. This CDR3 has 15 amino acids. The CDR3 nucleotides are TGCGCCAGCAGCCACGCGGGGGGCCCGTTGGATGAGCAGTTCTTC. It specifies CASSHAGGPLDEQFF.

The J gene is TRBJ2-1, the V gene TRBV11-3; D perhaps matches TRBD2 (5 bases). The V end lost 0 bases, the J end lost 15 bases, and 12 bases lay between the germline ends. The CDR3 is 12 residues long. Germline-derived CDR1 and CDR2 are SGHNT and YENEEA. The CDR3 region has the DNA TGTGCCAGCAGCTTAGATTCGGGGAGTCCGTTCTTC. Translation gives CASSLDSGSPFF. The whole variable domain, filled in from reference TRBV11-3 and TRBJ2-1, reads EAGVVQSPRYKIIEKKQPVAFWCNPISGHNTLYWYLQNLGQGPELLIRYENEEAVDDSQLPKDRFSAERLKGVDSTLKIQPAELGDSAVYLCASSLDSGSPFFGPGTRLTVL.

The rearrangement links TRBV5-1 to TRBJ2-2, with a tentative D call TRBD2 (5 bases). Germline CDR1 reads SGHRS; CDR2 reads YFSETQ. Between the trimmed V and J ends, which lost 0 bases and 5 bases, there was a span of 14 bases. This CDR3 spans 16 amino acids. The CDR3 DNA is TGCGCCAGCAGCTTGGTAGGAGGACTTCTGACCGGGGAGCTGTTTTTT. It encodes CASSLVGGLLTGELFF.

The chain recombines TRBV19 with TRBJ2-1; TRBD2 is a possible D gene (7 bases). Looked up from germline, CDR1 is LNHDA and CDR2 is SQIVND (reference sequence). Trimming left V 9 bases short and J 2 bases short, with 14 bases between. This CDR3 comprises 14 residues. The CDR3 DNA sequence: TGTGCCAGCCGAAGAGGGGGGGCCTACAATGAGCAGTTCTTC. This encodes CASRRGGAYNEQFF.

The chain uses TRBV28 and TRBJ2-3, with 7 positions matching TRBD1. Germline V CDR1 and CDR2: MDHEN, SYDVKM. The CDR3 has 16 amino acids. The J segment lost 2 bases and the V segment lost 6 bases, leaving 11 bases of the junction unmatched. CDR3 loop: CASSPPWDSHTDTQYF. The CDR3 DNA sequence: TGTGCCAGCAGCCCGCCCTGGGACAGCCACACAGATACGCAGTATTTT.

This clone has a single count. CDR3 coding DNA: TGTGCCAGCAGCTTAGATGGGGCATCGGATGAAAAACTGTTTTTT. It specifies CASSLDGASDEKLFF. V gene TRBV7-9 combines with J gene TRBJ1-4, with D maybe TRBD1 (5 bases). There are 15 residues in the CDR3. The germline CDR1 and CDR2 sequences are SEHNR and FQNEAQ (reference sequence). Trimming took 1 base from V and 6 from J, leaving 12 bases between them.

This chain connects TRBV6-1 to TRBJ2-4; D might be TRBD2 (6 bases). CDR3 length: 12 amino acids. Germline V gene lookup returns CDR1 MNHNS and CDR2 SASEGT. Trimming left V 0 bases short and J 9 bases short, with 6 bases between. In nucleotides, the CDR3 is TGTGCCAGCAGTGAAGCGGGACTCATTCAGTACTTC. The encoded protein is CASSEAGLIQYF.